This T cell receptor (beta chain) stems from a study of cytomegalovirus exposure and HLA in healthy donors. The study's findings and limits: Later work associated 16,951 TCR beta sequences with HLA alleles at 0.05 false discovery rate.

This clone appeared once. Its antigen is still unknown. PCR primers comprised 60 Vbeta and 13 Jbeta primers. The repertoire was sequenced with immunoSEQ multiplex PCR; TCRdb's copy has only in-frame clones and lacks some. This repertoire shows roughly 150,000 clones, roughly 80% found once; its top ten account for 9% to 10%. Germline V gene sequence: CDR1 LGHNA, CDR2 YSLEER. This CDR3 is built from 14 residues. Trimming stripped 4 bases from V and 1 base from J, with 7 bases between. The chain is built from TRBV4-3 and TRBJ2-2; the D gene is possibly TRBD2 (5 bases). This TCR derives from a man between 18 and 29 years old in good health and CMV-seropositive. The specimen sequenced was PBMCs. The CDR3 DNA sequence: TGCGCCAGCAGCCCAGCGGAGAACACCGGGGAGCTGTTTTTT. It specifies CASSPAENTGELFF.